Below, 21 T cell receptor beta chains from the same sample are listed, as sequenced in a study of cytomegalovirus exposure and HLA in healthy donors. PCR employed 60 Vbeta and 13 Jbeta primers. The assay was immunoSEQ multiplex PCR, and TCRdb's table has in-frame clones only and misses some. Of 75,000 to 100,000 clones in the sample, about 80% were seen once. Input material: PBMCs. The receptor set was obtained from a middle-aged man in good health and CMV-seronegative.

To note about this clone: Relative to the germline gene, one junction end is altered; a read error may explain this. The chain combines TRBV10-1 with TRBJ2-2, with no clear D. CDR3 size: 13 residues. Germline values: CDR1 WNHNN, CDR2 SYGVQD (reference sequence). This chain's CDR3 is CASSDGNSGELFF. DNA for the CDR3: TGCGCCAGCAGTGACGGTAACAGCGGGGAGCTGTTTTTT.

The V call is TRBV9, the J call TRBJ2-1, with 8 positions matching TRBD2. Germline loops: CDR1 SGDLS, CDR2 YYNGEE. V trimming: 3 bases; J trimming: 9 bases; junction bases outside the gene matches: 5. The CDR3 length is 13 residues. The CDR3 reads CASSGTSRSEQFF. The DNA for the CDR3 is TGTGCCAGCAGCGGGACTAGCAGAAGTGAGCAGTTCTTC.

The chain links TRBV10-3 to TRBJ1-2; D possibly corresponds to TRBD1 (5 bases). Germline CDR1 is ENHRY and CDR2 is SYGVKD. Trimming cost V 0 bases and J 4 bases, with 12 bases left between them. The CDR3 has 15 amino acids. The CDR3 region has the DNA TGTGCCATCAGTGAGTCCGGGGGTGAGGGCTATGGCTACACCTTC. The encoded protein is CAISESGGEGYGYTF.

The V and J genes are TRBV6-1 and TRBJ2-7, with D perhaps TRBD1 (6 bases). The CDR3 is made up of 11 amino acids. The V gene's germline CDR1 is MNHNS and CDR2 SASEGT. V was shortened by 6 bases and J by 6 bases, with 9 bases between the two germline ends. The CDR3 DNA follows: TGTGCCAGCAGGGGGACATCCGAGCAGTACTTC. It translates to CASRGTSEQYF.

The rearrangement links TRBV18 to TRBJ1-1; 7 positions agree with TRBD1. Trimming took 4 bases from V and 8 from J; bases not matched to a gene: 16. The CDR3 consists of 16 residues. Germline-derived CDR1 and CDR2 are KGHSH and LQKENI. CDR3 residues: CASSLQGPAVSFEAFF. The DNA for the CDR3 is TGTGCCAGCTCACTACAGGGGCCCGCTGTAAGCTTCGAAGCTTTCTTT.

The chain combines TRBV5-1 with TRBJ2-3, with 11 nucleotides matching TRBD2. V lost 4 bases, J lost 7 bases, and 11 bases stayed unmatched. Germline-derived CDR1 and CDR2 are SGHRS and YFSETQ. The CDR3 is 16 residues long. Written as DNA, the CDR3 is TGCGCCAGCAGCGCCCCCTCTAGCGGGGGGCCATATACGCAGTATTTT. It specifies CASSAPSSGGPYTQYF.

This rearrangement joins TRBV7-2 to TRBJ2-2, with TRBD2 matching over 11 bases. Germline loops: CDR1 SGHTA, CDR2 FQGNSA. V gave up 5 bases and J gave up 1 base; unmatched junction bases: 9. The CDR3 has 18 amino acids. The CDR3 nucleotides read TGTGCCAGCAGCGCACAACTAGCGGGGGCCGAGAACACCGGGGAGCTGTTTTTT. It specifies CASSAQLAGAENTGELFF.

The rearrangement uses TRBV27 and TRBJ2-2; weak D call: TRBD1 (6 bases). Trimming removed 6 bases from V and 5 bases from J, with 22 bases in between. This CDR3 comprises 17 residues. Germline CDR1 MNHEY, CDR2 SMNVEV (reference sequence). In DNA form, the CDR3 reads TGTGCCAGCAGCTCACCCGACAGGAGAGCAGGGACCGGGGAGCTGTTTTTT. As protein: CASSSPDRRAGTGELFF.

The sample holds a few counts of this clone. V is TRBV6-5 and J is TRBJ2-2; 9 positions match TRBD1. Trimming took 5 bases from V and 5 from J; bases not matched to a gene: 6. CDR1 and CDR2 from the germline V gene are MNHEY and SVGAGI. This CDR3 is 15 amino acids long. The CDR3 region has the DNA TGTGCCAGCAGTCCCGGGACAGGGATTACCGGGGAGCTGTTTTTT. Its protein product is CASSPGTGITGELFF.

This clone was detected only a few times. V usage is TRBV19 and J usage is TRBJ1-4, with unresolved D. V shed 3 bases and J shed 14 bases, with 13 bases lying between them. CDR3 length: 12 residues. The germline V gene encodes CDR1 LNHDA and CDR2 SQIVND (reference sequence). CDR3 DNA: TGTGCCAGTAGTATGGGGAATAGCGTGCTGTTTTTT. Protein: CASSMGNSVLFF. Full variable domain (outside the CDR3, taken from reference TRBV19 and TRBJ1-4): DGGITQSPKYLFRKEGQNVTLSCEQNLNHDAMYWYRQDPGQGLRLIYYSQIVNDFQKGDIAEGYSVSREKKESFPLTVTSAQKNPTAFYLCASSMGNSVLFFGSGTQLSVL.

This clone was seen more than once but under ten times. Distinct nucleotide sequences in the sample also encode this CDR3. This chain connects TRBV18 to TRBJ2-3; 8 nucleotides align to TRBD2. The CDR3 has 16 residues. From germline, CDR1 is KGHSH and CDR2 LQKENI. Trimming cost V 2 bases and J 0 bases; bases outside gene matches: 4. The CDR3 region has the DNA TGTGCCAGCTCACCAGGTAGCGGGGATAGCACAGATACGCAGTATTTT. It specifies CASSPGSGDSTDTQYF.

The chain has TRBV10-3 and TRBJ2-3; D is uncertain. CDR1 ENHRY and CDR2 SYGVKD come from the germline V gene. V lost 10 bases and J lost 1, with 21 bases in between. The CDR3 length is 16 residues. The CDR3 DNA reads TGTGCCACCGGCGCTCCTACAGAAAAGGGCACAGATACGCAGTATTTT. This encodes CATGAPTEKGTDTQYF.

The CDR3 protein is CASSLGGGNEQFF. Here the CDR3 DNA reads TGTGCCAGCAGCTTAGGGGGGGGGAATGAGCAGTTCTTC. This rearrangement joins TRBV7-9 to TRBJ2-1; TRBD2 aligns across 7 bases. Germline CDR1 is SEHNR and CDR2 is FQNEAQ (reference sequence). The CDR3 length is 13 residues. With 1 base clipped from V and 7 bases from J, the junction kept 1 base outside the gene matches. The full variable domain, completed using reference TRBV7-9 and TRBJ2-1, is DTGVSQNPRHKITKRGQNVTFRCDPISEHNRLYWYRQTLGQGPEFLTYFQNEAQLEKSRLLSDRFSAERPKGSFSTLEIQRTEQGDSAMYLCASSLGGGNEQFFGPGTRLTVL.

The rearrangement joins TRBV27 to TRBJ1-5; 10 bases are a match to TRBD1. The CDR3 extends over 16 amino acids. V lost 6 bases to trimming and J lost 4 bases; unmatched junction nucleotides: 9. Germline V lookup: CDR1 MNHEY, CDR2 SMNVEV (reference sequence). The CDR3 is CASRGQGLSLNQPQHF. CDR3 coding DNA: TGTGCCAGCAGGGGACAGGGGCTATCTCTTAATCAGCCCCAGCATTTT.

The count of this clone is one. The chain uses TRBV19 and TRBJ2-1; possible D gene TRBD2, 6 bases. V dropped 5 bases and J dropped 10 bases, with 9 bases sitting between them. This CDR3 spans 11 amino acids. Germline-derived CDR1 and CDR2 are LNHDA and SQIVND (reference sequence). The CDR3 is CASSGGREQFF. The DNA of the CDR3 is TGTGCCAGTAGTGGGGGGAGGGAGCAGTTCTTC.

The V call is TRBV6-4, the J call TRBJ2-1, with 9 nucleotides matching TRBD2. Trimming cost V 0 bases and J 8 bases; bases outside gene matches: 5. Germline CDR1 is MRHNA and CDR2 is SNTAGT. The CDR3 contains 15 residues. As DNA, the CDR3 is TGTGCCAGCAGTGACTCGGGACTAGCCAGCGATGAGCAGTTCTTC. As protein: CASSDSGLASDEQFF.

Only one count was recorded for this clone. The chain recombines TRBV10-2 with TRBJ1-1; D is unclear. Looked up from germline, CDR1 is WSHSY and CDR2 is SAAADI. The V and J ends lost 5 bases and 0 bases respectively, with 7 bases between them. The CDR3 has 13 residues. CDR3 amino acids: CASSTRLNTEAFF. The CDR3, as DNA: TGCGCCAGCAGTACCAGGTTGAACACTGAAGCTTTCTTT.

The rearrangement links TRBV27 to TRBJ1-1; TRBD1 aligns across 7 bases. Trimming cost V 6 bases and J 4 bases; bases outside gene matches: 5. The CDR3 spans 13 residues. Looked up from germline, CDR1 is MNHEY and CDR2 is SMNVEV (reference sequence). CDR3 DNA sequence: TGTGCCAGCAGCCGTGACAGGGCCACTGAAGCTTTCTTT. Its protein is CASSRDRATEAFF.

As DNA, the CDR3 is TGTGCCAGCAGCTTGGAGGCGGGAAAGGGCGAGCAGTACTTC. This translates into CASSLEAGKGEQYF. The rearrangement uses TRBV5-4 and TRBJ2-7; tentative D call: TRBD2 (6 bases). V was cut by 0 bases and J by 6 bases, with 13 bases left in between. Germline assignment: CDR1 SGHNT and CDR2 YYREEE (reference sequence). CDR3 length: 14 amino acids. The full variable domain, rest sourced from reference TRBV5-4 and TRBJ2-7, is ETGVTQSPTHLIKTRGQQVTLRCSSQSGHNTVSWYQQALGQGPQFIFQYYREEENGRGNFPPRFSGLQFPNYSSELNVNALELDDSALYLCASSLEAGKGEQYFGPGTRLTVT.

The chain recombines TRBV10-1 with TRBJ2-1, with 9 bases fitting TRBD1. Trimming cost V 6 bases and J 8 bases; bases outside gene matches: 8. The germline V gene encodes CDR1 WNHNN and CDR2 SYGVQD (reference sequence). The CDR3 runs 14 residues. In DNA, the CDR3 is TGCGCCAGCAGCACAGGGGGCAGTTTGGATGAGCAGTTCTTC. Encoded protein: CASSTGGSLDEQFF.

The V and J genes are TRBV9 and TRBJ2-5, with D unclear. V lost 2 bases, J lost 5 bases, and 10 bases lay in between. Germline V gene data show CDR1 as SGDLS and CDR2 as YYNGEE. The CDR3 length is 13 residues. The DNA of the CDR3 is TGTGCCAGCAGCGTGGGCGTAACCGAGACCCAGTACTTC. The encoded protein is CASSVGVTETQYF. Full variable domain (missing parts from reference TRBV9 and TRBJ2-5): DSGVTQTPKHLITATGQRVTLRCSPRSGDLSVYWYQQSLDQGLQFLIQYYNGEERAKGNILERFSAQQFPDLHSELNLSSLELGDSALYFCASSVGVTETQYFGPGTRLLVL.